Described below is a single TCR beta chain sequence and its context. The antigen this receptor binds is unknown. Per-base qualities were not stored, and no clone one base away is much larger. Stable Graves' hyperthyroidism was defined as no progression to ophthalmopathy during 18 months of follow-up. The hyperthyroidism patients were between 18 and 65 years old and newly diagnosed, with a disease duration of less than 2 months. Any patient with an uncontrolled infection, another autoimmune disease, pregnancy or lactation was excluded. Diagnoses relied on clinical symptoms, serum thyroxine and TRAb, thyroid ultrasound and orbital computed tomography. Total RNA was extracted using Trizol reagent, and RNA quality was assessed on an Agilent 2100 Bioanalyzer. The junction shows trimming of 7 bases on V and 4 bases on J, plus 11 bases between the germline ends. CDR3 length: 12 amino acids, cysteine to phenylalanine. The only DNA kept is the CDR3, 36 bases in frame from the first base. Based on the germline V gene, the CDR1 and CDR2 sequences are SQVTM and ANQGSEA.

The data stem from a study of T cells in Graves' hyperthyroidism and ophthalmopathy (dated by TCRdb to about 2019). In terms of the full investigation: To identify distinguishing TCR V-J signatures, a discovery cohort of 95 to 100 patients was used, comprising 43 with Graves' ophthalmopathy and around 57 with stable Graves' hyperthyroidism. Whether ophthalmopathy could be predicted prospectively was tested in an independent validation cohort made up of some 20 hyperthyroidism patients plus 17 patients who later progressed to ophthalmopathy. The 90 to 100 discovery patients were randomly divided into training and test sets at a 7:3 ratio. The study also compared thyroid tissue and blood T-cell repertoires from 6 or 7 Graves' hyperthyroidism patients. After blood sampling, hyperthyroidism patients were treated with methimazole at a starting dose of 30 mg daily, and ophthalmopathy patients were treated with high-dose intravenous methylprednisolone. TCR Vbeta CDR3 sequencing of 120 to 150 peripheral blood samples (fewer than 45 ophthalmopathy, 75 or so hyperthyroidism and 17 progressor patients) is reported in the paper. Findings and caveats that apply to the study as a whole: Sample size was not statistically predetermined, and blinding of investigators to group allocation was not performed. Most expanded thyroid clonotypes (frequency above 0.001) were also detected in blood, suggesting blood repertoires may reflect thyroid immune responses. A model built on a 13 V-J signature distinguished ophthalmopathy from stable hyperthyroidism, reaching around 90% sensitivity and about 81% specificity in cross-validation and 80%/75% in testing. During validation, the model predicted progression to ophthalmopathy a median of around 7 months ahead of onset, with almost 71% sensitivity and around 72% specificity.

The TCR beta CDR3 regions were amplified from the RNA transcripts. For the first round of RT-PCR on the TCR CDR3, the HTBI primer set was used together with the Qiagen OneStep RT-PCR kit. Libraries were constructed in a second round of multiplex PCR, after which size selection and purification were performed. Sequencing of the libraries was done on an Illumina HiSeq2000 using paired-end 100 bp reads. On the study's bioinformatics: Raw data were processed with SOAPnuke, discarding reads with adapters, uncalled bases, mean Phred below 15, or no exact constant-primer or identifier match. High-quality paired reads were merged using COPE v1.2.5, and each unique nucleotide sequence was defined as a clonotype. MiTCR v1.1 was used to align the clonotypes against IMGT TRBV, TRBD and TRBJ reference segments. The analysis was restricted to V-J combinations with a frequency above 0.0001, which together covered roughly 99% of the repertoires. A TCS score was defined as the ratio between F50 (clonal expansion) and ExV (chaos), using BLOSUM62-based TCRdist between CDR3 peptides within each V-J. Welch's t-statistics and random forest reduced roughly 500 V-J features to 10 to 15, which were used in a naive Bayes classifier (R e1071). TCRdb reran the public reads through fastp at Q25 and MiXCR, keeping productive beta chains. When rows share a CDR3 protein, they turn into one entry using the most common DNA and genes. TCRdb, not the authors, supplied the V and J calls. Recorded for this sample are about 560,000 distinct CDR3 sequences; around 42% of them occurred a single time. The ten biggest clones cover 6.5% to 9% of the sample.

The origin of this receptor is a woman aged 18-29 years with Graves' hyperthyroidism. Donor details come from another sample of the same person, matched by shared clones. The chain is assembled from TRBV29-1 and TRBJ1-5, with the identity of the D gene unclear. Source material: peripheral blood or thyroid tissue (not recorded which). Here the CDR3 is given as CSASQNNQPQHF. The sequenced DNA is TGCAGCGCTAGTCAGAATAATCAGCCCCAGCATTTT.